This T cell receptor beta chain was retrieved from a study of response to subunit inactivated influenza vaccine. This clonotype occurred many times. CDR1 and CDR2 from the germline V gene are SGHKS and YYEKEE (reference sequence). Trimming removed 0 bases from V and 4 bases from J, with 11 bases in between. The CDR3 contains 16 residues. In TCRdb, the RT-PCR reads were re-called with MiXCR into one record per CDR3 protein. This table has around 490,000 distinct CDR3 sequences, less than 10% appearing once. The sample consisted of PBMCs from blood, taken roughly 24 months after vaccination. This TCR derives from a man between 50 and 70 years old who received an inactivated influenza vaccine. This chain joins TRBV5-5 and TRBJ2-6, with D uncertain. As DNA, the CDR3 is TGTGCCAGCAGCTTGGAGGGCCGTTTCGGGGCCAACGTCCTGACTTTC. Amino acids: CASSLEGRFGANVLTF.